Presented here are 4 T cell receptor beta chains from one specimen sequenced in a study of T-cell reconstitution after alpha-beta-depleted transplantation in children. The authors prepared the TCRbeta library with unique molecular identifiers. TCRdb itself ran the PCR reads through MiXCR, one entry per CDR3 protein. Of approximately 350,000 distinct CDR3 sequences listed, roughly 13% are singletons. The sample in question was PBMCs, obtained from the stem cell graft. The receptors stem from a human donor who donated a stem cell graft to a child with Fanconi anemia.

This clonotype was recorded many times. The gene calls are TRBV25-1 and TRBJ1-2, with TRBD1 matching 8 bases. Per germline, CDR1 MGHDK and CDR2 SYGVNS. This CDR3 has 13 amino acids. Trimming removed 4 bases from V and 4 bases from J; junction bases left unmatched: 2. The CDR3 loop is CASSVDRGYGYTF. The CDR3 nucleotides read TGTGCCAGCAGTGTTGACAGGGGCTATGGCTACACCTTC.

In DNA, the CDR3 is TGTGCCAGCTCACCGGCGGAAAATCAGCCCCAGCATTTT. It specifies CASSPAENQPQHF. The rearrangement joins TRBV18 to TRBJ1-5; D unresolved. Trimming removed 3 bases at V and 4 bases at J, with 7 bases between. The CDR3 loop spans 13 amino acids. CDR1 is KGHSH, CDR2 LQKENI, per germline.

This clonotype turned up a few times. This chain uses TRBV6-1 with TRBJ1-5; the D gene is possibly TRBD1 (5 bases). CDR3 size: 16 residues. Trimming pared 4 bases from V and 4 bases from J, leaving 17 bases between. CDR1 is MNHNS, CDR2 SASEGT, per germline. The CDR3 nucleotides read TGTGCCAGCAGTGCCGACCTCAGGGTTGGAAATCAGCCCCAGCATTTT. Residues: CASSADLRVGNQPQHF.

The J gene is TRBJ2-1, the V gene TRBV11-2, with 8 bases fitting TRBD1. Per germline, CDR1 SGHAT and CDR2 FQNNGV. CDR3 length: 15 amino acids. The trim removed 4 bases at V and 9 bases at J, leaving 11 bases unmatched. The CDR3 sequence is CASSSRAGGVGEQFF. The CDR3 nucleotides read TGTGCCAGCAGCTCTCGTGCAGGGGGCGTGGGTGAGCAGTTCTTC.